What follows is one T cell receptor (beta chain) and its context. Its antigen remains undetermined. This sample is part of a study of cytomegalovirus exposure and HLA in healthy donors (dated 2017 in TCRdb). For context, the study as a whole: An earlier analysis of approximately 640 of the donors reported about 250 Gb of sequence data and some 100 million unique TCR beta sequences from about 200 million T cells. Approximately 300 gigabases of sequencing data and approximately 93 million unique TCR sequences were included in an early release covering 500 to 750 HLA-typed donors. Roughly five DR-DQ haplotypes were handled as single units for association and clustering because linkage in the cohort was strong. All discovery cohort repertoires had been generated using a single sequencing platform. On average, about 200,000 unique TCR beta nucleotide sequences were sequenced per donor among some 420 genotyped donors of the cohort, with roughly 18% of those sequences being non-productive. Class I and class II HLA loci were covered by the typing at four-digit resolution. A later genetic analysis took genome-wide SNP genotypes for about 55% of the roughly 700 donors and used that subset as a discovery cohort. The T cell repertoires of several hundred subjects were profiled by immunosequencing and related to cytomegalovirus serostatus. To predict cytomegalovirus infection status, the study combined high-throughput TCR immunosequencing, statistical association of individual TCRs with disease status, and machine learning. A separate validation cohort of 100 to 150 different subjects was used in addition to the roughly 620-subject first cohort. Among the 398 genotyped donors, 81% belonged to the genetic ancestry cluster associated with self-reported Caucasian donors. An earlier analysis of approximately 630 of the donors applied high-throughput TCR beta sequencing to assess whether each TCR beta V gene segment acted as functional or pseudogenic. In the later analysis, no new phenotypic data were used to find candidate immune exposures; instead, reliance was placed on TCR beta sequences and their occurrence across donors. In a later analysis, previously published TCR beta repertoires from 670 or so donors were re-analyzed and high-resolution HLA genotyping was added so that TCR occurrence patterns could be studied. Donor age, sex, ethnicity and CMV serostatus were compiled together with the repertoire data. The number of donors typed differed by locus, with 629-630 for A, B, C, DRB1 and DQB1, about 500 for DQA1, over 600 for DPA1, and about 450 for DPB1. The study aimed to test whether signatures of past pathogen exposure could be identified by cataloging public T cell receptors. What the research found in general, with its limitations: In vitro tests confirmed that a few of the cytomegalovirus-associated TCR beta chains recognize cytomegalovirus antigens. Because HLA typing was missing for some donors at each locus, association tests included only the typed subset. Presence/absence analyses assumed roughly uniform sequencing depth across donors, an assumption that may not hold. In a later analysis, HLA-associated TCR beta chains showed more clonal expansion and lower generation probabilities than non-associated chains that were equally common. Because the 87-base-pair reads could not distinguish some IMGT-functional V segments, including TRBV6-2 and TRBV6-3, those segments were excluded. This cohort had only TCR beta chains sequenced, and the lack of alpha or paired-chain data limited which features could be detected. The sequencing pipeline was judged likely to have produced a cluster of highly shared sequence variants as a technical artifact. A later genetic analysis associated a missense DCLRE1C variant with V-gene and J-gene trimming of TCR beta chains, and an independent cohort replicated the association. Compared with the roughly 720-donor mean, donors in an Asian-associated ancestry cluster had fewer N-insertions in productive TCRs, according to a later genetic analysis. Assigning TCR associations to individual alleles was difficult when HLA alleles, especially DR and DQ, strongly co-occurred. CMV serostatus was the only immune exposure information available for the cohort. The classifier was reported to diagnose cytomegalovirus status with high specificity and sensitivity in both the original cohort and the validation cohort. It was suggested by the authors that the approach could potentially be generalized to other disease states and immunological phenotypes. A later analysis associated about 18,000 TCR beta sequences with specific HLA alleles at a false discovery rate of 0.05. In a later analysis, the rate of TCR association differed among HLA loci, with DRB1 alleles having the most associated TCRs and HLA-C alleles having the fewest. Most TCR sequences were seen in very few donors, while some public TCRs were found in many individuals. Linkage disequilibrium might explain the correlated functional status among segregating V segments, but an unknown experimental factor could not be ruled out. The study listed 150 to 200 TCR beta chains as associated with cytomegalovirus. Because counts were too low, about 18 rarely observed V segments, including chromosome 9 orphons, were excluded from the earlier analysis of a few hundred of the donors. Most CMV-associated TCR beta chains appeared to be HLA-restricted in a later analysis, and the HLA associations seemed to be driven largely by CMV exposure. In an earlier analysis of roughly 560 of the donors, most TCR beta V segments were observed in productive rearrangements about 87% or about 30% of the time, broadly matching IMGT annotations. A further reported finding was that TCR beta sequences accurately predicted the HLA-A and HLA-B alleles for most subjects in the first cohort. Several of the top co-occurrence clusters appeared to be linked to parvovirus B19, influenza, CMV and Epstein-Barr virus, according to a later analysis.

In total, 500 to 700 healthy bone marrow donors made up the cohort. All cohort members were sampled while nominally healthy, although unrecorded immune exposures were likely present. The donor tested CMV seronegative, placing the donor among the 350 or so seronegative members of the cohort. A peripheral blood sample was collected from each donor, and TCR beta sequencing was performed on peripheral blood mononuclear cells. Genomic DNA extraction from the blood cell samples was performed with the Qiagen DNeasy Blood Extraction Kit. According to the germline V gene (reference sequence), CDR1 reads DFQATT and CDR2 reads SNEGSKA. Spanning cysteine to phenylalanine, the CDR3 consists of 11 amino acids. This entry keeps only the CDR3 DNA: 33 bases, framed from base 1. Cut back by 8 bases and 5 bases, the V and J ends lie 12 bases apart. Library method: the immunoSEQ multiplex PCR assay. For the multiplex PCR, a mixture combining 60 forward primers for TCR Vbeta segments and 13 reverse primers for TCR Jbeta segments was used. The CDR3 region of rearranged TCR beta genes was amplified from genomic DNA by a multiplex PCR assay. On the Illumina HiSeq System, the amplified TCR beta libraries were sequenced as 87-base-pair reads. In the source study's methods: Across the roughly 700 repertoires, a later analysis counted about 81 million unique TCR beta chains, about 10 million of which were shared by at least two donors. Raw reads were error-corrected and collapsed into unique sequences by a nearest-neighbor algorithm in which closely related sequences were merged to remove PCR and sequencing errors. V, D and J gene segments were assigned by aligning CDR3 sequences to IMGT reference sequences. For a sequence to be retained, at least a six-nucleotide match to both a V gene segment and a J gene segment was required. A rearrangement was called productive if the CDR3 had no stop codons and remained in frame with V and J, and every other rearrangement was called non-productive. CDR3 was defined by IMGT convention, running from the second conserved V-encoded cysteine to the conserved J-encoded phenylalanine. Sequences without an unambiguous match to a single V gene segment were excluded from the earlier analysis of 500 to 700 of the donors. An earlier analysis of approximately 590 of the donors classified V segments as functional when productive rearrangements were above 56.7% and as segregating when the standard deviation between donors was above 5%. A statistical classification framework was built to diagnose cytomegalovirus status from the catalog of TCR beta chain sequences. In a later analysis, TCR nucleotide sequences were compared against IMGT/GENE-DB human TR gene sequences so that V and J genes could be assigned. A later analysis assigned CDR3 sequences and most-parsimonious VDJ recombination scenarios with the TCRdist pipeline. In a later analysis, each TCR beta chain was defined by its CDR3 amino acid sequence together with its V-gene family, and reads without a unique V-gene family were excluded. A later analysis removed 450 to 600 highly shared, low-generation-probability nucleotide sequences to deal with suspected cross-contamination and a sequencing artifact. In a later analysis, a clonal expansion index for each public chain was calculated from normalized within-repertoire ranks of inferred template counts. In a later analysis, generation probabilities were computed using a VDJ recombination model fitted to out-of-frame rearrangements, and the results were checked against IGoR. In a later analysis, hypergeometric tests were used to score TCR-TCR, TCR-HLA and TCR-CMV co-occurrence, with a repertoire-size bias correction applied to TCR pairs. In a later analysis, false discovery rates were estimated by permuting HLA or CMV assignments 20 times. In a later analysis, co-occurring TCRs were grouped with DBSCAN, and TCRdist sequence similarity was added when clustering was performed within HLA-allele-positive subsets. Repertoires with fewer than 30,000 or more than 120,000 public chains, plus five repertoires with anomalous nucleotide sharing, were excluded from co-occurrence clustering. TCRdb provides this immuneACCESS table in a form limited to in-frame rearrangements. Some clones are lacking; in checked studies, under half of them reflect an unresolved V gene, and why the rest are absent is not known. Clone size and V and J calls were adopted from that table, with D and trimming inferred from the DNA. The table for this sample lists approximately 82,000 clones. The ten largest make up around 1.6% of the sample.

Source material: PBMCs. The V gene is TRBV20-1 and the J gene is TRBJ1-1; TRBD1 is a possible D gene, resting on 5 matching bases. This clonotype was obtained from a woman aged 60 to 75 in good health and CMV-seronegative. At the DNA level, the sequence is TGCAGTCCAAGGGGCGAAACTGAAGCTTTCTTT. It codes for CSPRGETEAFF.